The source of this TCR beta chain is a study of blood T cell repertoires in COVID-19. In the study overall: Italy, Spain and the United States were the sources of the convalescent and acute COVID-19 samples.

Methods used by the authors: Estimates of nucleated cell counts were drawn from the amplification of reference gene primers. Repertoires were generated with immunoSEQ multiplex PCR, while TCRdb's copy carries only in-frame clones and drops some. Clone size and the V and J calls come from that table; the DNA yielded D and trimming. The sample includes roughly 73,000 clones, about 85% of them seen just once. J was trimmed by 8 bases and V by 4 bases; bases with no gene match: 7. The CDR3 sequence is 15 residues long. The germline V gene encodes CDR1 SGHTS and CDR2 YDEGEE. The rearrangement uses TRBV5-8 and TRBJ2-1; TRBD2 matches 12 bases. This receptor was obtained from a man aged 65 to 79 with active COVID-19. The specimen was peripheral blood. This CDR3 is CASSPGLAGGDEQFF. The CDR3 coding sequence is TGTGCCAGCAGCCCGGGGCTAGCGGGGGGGGATGAGCAGTTCTTC.